One sample yielded the 8 T cell receptor beta chains listed below, sequenced in a study of OX40 agonist ivuxolimab in advanced cancers. TCRdb's copy holds only in-frame clones and misses some; the assay was immunoSEQ multiplex PCR. This table holds about 76,000 clones, 80% to 90% found once. This specimen consisted of CD4+ or CD8+ T cells sorted from blood, obtained in a trial of the OX40 agonist ivuxolimab. These receptors originate from an adult with an advanced solid tumor such as melanoma, head and neck, liver or kidney cancer.

This chain's CDR3 is CTSSGGRPILSNQPQHF. CDR3 nucleotides: TGCACCAGCAGCGGGGGACGGCCGATCCTTAGCAATCAGCCCCAGCATTTT. This chain uses TRBV1 with TRBJ1-5. TRBV1 is termed a pseudogene. There are 17 residues in the CDR3.

The rearrangement joins TRBV6-5 to TRBJ1-5; TRBD1 might be the D (6 bases). Trimming removed 6 bases at V and 1 base at J, with 13 bases between. Per germline, CDR1 MNHEY and CDR2 SVGAGI. The CDR3 has 15 amino acids. The CDR3 region has the DNA TGTGCCAGCAGATTAGGACAGCCAAGCAATCAGCCCCAGCATTTT. It translates to CASRLGQPSNQPQHF.

This clone was counted a few times. V usage is TRBV5-1 and J usage is TRBJ2-7, with D possibly being TRBD1 or TRBD2 (5 bases each). This CDR3 has 14 residues. V lost 2 bases, J lost 4 bases, and 13 bases lay in between. Germline CDR1 is SGHRS and CDR2 is YFSETQ. The CDR3: CASSFQGAEYEQYF. The CDR3 region has the DNA TGCGCCAGCAGCTTTCAGGGAGCAGAATACGAGCAGTACTTC.

V gene TRBV18 combines with J gene TRBJ2-5; 7 bases are shared with TRBD2. Gene TRBJ2-7 matches the end of the DNA better, so the J call may be wrong. This CDR3 contains 15 residues. Germline values: CDR1 KGHSH, CDR2 LQKENI. The CDR3 region has the DNA TGTGCCAGCTCACCACCTGGCGGGGGCTCCTACGAGCAGTACTTC. Protein product: CASSPPGGGSYEQYF.

J is TRBJ2-1 and V is TRBV6-5; 10 nucleotides line up with TRBD2. This CDR3 has 15 amino acids. Trimming at V came to 4 bases and at J to 8 bases, leaving 8 bases not matched to a gene. Per the germline V gene, CDR1 is MNHEY and CDR2 is SVGAGI. The CDR3: CASSSPAGGVYEQFF. In nucleotides, the CDR3 is TGTGCCAGCAGTTCCCCAGCGGGAGGGGTATATGAGCAGTTCTTC.

The V and J genes are TRBV5-1 and TRBJ2-7; D gene ambiguous. The CDR3 runs 14 residues. V lost 1 base, J lost 3 bases, and 11 bases lay in between. Germline CDR1 SGHRS, CDR2 YFSETQ. CDR3 in DNA: TGCGCCAGCAGCTTGTCGTTAGGTATCTACGAGCAGTACTTC. As protein: CASSLSLGIYEQYF.

J is TRBJ1-2 and V is TRBV9, with unresolved D. The germline V gene encodes CDR1 SGDLS and CDR2 YYNGEE. The CDR3 length is 13 residues. The ends were cut back, 0 bases at V and 8 bases at J, with 11 bases in the middle. The CDR3 sequence: CASSVAAGWGYTF. The CDR3 nucleotides read TGTGCCAGCAGCGTAGCAGCGGGCTGGGGCTACACCTTC.

This clone is termed medium-sized. The J gene is TRBJ2-7, the V gene TRBV27, with TRBD1 matching 7 bases. The CDR3 runs 15 residues. J was trimmed by 4 bases and V by 1 base; bases with no gene match: 7. Germline CDR1 is MNHEY and CDR2 is SMNVEV (reference sequence). The CDR3 here is CASSLYPGQHYEQYF. For the CDR3, the DNA is TGTGCCAGCAGTTTATACCCGGGACAGCATTACGAGCAGTACTTC.